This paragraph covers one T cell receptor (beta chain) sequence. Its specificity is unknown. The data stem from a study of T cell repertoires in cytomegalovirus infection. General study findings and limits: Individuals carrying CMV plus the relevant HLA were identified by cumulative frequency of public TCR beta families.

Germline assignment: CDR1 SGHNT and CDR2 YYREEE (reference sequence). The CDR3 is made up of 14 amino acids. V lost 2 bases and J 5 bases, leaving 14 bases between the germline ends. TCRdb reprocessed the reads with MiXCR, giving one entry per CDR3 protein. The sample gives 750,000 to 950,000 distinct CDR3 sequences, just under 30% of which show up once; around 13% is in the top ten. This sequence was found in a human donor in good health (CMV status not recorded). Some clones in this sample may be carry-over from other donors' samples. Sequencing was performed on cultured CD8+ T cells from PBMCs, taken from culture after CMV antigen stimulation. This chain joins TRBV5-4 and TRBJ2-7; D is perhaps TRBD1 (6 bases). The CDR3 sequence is CASSFWGRLDEQYV. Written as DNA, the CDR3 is TGTGCCAGCAGCTTTTGGGGGCGCCTGGACGAGCAGTACGTC.